The T cell receptor (beta chain) described here comes from a study of T cell responses to AZD1222 COVID-19 vaccine. Study-level results: Within unmutated variant regions lay the reported targets of nearly half of spike-specific TCRs.

Repertoires were generated with immunoSEQ multiplex PCR, while TCRdb's copy carries only in-frame clones and drops some. The data contain under 200,000 clones, approximately 91% of them singletons. Points on this clone: What it binds is unknown.

The CDR3 extends over 20 amino acids. The chain links TRBV21-1 to TRBJ2-1; the table assigns TRBD2, which was not confirmed against the DNA. TRBV21-1 is designated a pseudogene. The starting material was peripheral blood, obtained on day 0 of AZD1222 vaccination. This TCR was recovered from an adult in good health. The CDR3 DNA sequence: TGTGCCAGCAGCAGCAAATCTAGGGCTAGCGGGAGTCGGGGATACAATGAGCAGTTCTTC. As protein: CASSSKSRASGSRGYNEQFF.